These T cell receptor beta chains were read from a single sample in a study of T cell repertoires in aging, cancer and after chemotherapy. TCRdb re-called the multiplex PCR reads with MiXCR, one entry per CDR3 protein. The data show approximately 6,100 distinct CDR3 sequences, with about 38% seen just once and less than 60% held by the top ten. Sequenced: blood. These receptors all stem from a human donor with a blood cancer. Each CDR3 is given without its conserved first and last residue. The listing skips clone size in some rows; elsewhere it reads once, few, many or a size class.

j_call,v_call,clone_size,cdr3_aa
TRBJ2-1,TRBV20-1,few,SARVRASGKYVEQF
TRBJ2-3,TRBV27,few,ASSLREHLTDTQY
TRBJ2-7,TRBV20-1,-,SAISSSGSSYEQY
TRBJ2-3,TRBV18,-,ASSPPGLAVDTQY
TRBJ2-7,TRBV18,few,ASSPTLGGGSYEQY
TRBJ2-7,TRBV15,-,ATSSGYNEQY
TRBJ1-1,TRBV18,-,ASSPPRTGAFPNTEAF
TRBJ2-3,TRBV30,-,AWSWRRGRSSTDTQY
TRBJ2-7,TRBV18,-,ASSPTGPGGYEQY
TRBJ1-2,TRBV5-6,-,ASSLPTGQGSYGYT
TRBJ1-1,TRBV18,-,ASSIRQDHTEAF
TRBJ2-4,TRBV19,-,ASSIVLGVAAKNIQY
TRBJ2-1,TRBV12-3/TRBV12-4,-,AINRDPDDNEQF
TRBJ2-7,TRBV11-1,few,ASSLVRGADYEQY
TRBJ1-1,TRBV12-3/TRBV12-4,few,ASRRDPTEAF
TRBJ2-3,TRBV27,-,ASSFRTATDTQY
TRBJ2-7,TRBV5-5,-,ASSLASRGEQY
TRBJ2-1,TRBV30,-,AWSLRQGAYNEQF
TRBJ2-1,TRBV7-6,-,ASSPLAGGNEQF